Below, 11 T cell receptor beta chains from the same sample are listed, as sequenced in a study of CD8+CD57+ T cells in acquired aplastic anemia. It was genomic DNA that served as the template for profiling TCR beta VDJ and CDR3. TCRdb re-called the reads with MiXCR, one entry per CDR3 protein. This sample has roughly 420,000 distinct CDR3 sequences, with around 68% found just once. The sample comprised sorted CD4+, CD8+, or CD8+CD57+ T cells (not recorded which) from PBMCs. All receptors come from a human donor in good health, serving as a control.

This chain connects TRBV12-5 to TRBJ1-1; TRBD1 might be the D (6 bases). Germline CDR1 is LGHNT and CDR2 is FRNRAP. The V end was cut by 5 bases, the J end by 5 bases, with 15 bases between. This CDR3 is 14 amino acids long. In DNA form, the CDR3 reads TGTGCTAGTGGTCTTGGAGGGGGGATAACTGAAGCTTTCTTT. It specifies CASGLGGGITEAFF.

The gene calls are TRBV10-2 and TRBJ1-2; maybe TRBD1 (5 bases). Germline CDR1 is WSHSY and CDR2 is SAAADI. Between the trimmed V and J ends, which lost 7 bases and 11 bases, there was a span of 20 bases. CDR3 length: 13 amino acids. The CDR3 loop reads CASNAFTQGGYTF. The CDR3 bases are TGCGCCAGCAATGCGTTCACCCAGGGCGGGTACACCTTC.

As concerns this clonotype: Sequence at one end of the junction differs from germline and may be a read error. The chain combines TRBV5-1 with TRBJ1-6; D call uncertain. The CDR3 has 17 amino acids. CDR1 is SGHRS and CDR2 is YFSETQ in the germline V gene. CDR3 coding DNA: TGCGCCAGCAGCTTAGCTGGACGGCGCGCAGATAATTCACCCCCCCACTTT. It specifies CASSLAGRRADNSPPHF. Drawing the rest from reference TRBV5-1 and TRBJ1-6, the complete variable domain is KAGVTQTPRYLIKTRGQQVTLSCSPISGHRSVSWYQQTPGQGLQFLFEYFSETQRNKGNFPGRFSGRQFSNSRSEMNVSTLELGDSALYLCASSLAGRRADNSPPHFGNGTRLTVT.

Turning to this clonotype: Here the CDR3 omits its conserved ending phenylalanine or tryptophan, so a read error is the likely source. No DNA is shown, since the ends of the CDR3 on it are uncertain; the CDR3 is the one TCRdb lists. The CDR3 protein is CASSSDSGGNYGYAV. The J gene is TRBJ1-2, the V gene TRBV19; TRBD1 is the table's D call and was not checked against the DNA. CDR1 LNHDA and CDR2 SQIVND come from the germline V gene (reference sequence). Inclusive of both ends, the CDR3 amounts to 15 amino acids.

The table lists this clonotype with a few counts. The rearrangement joins TRBV9 to TRBJ1-2; TRBD1 is a possible D gene (6 bases). The CDR3 totals 14 residues. CDR1 and CDR2 from the germline V gene are SGDLS and YYNGEE. V was trimmed by 3 bases and J by 2 bases, leaving 11 bases between them. Here the CDR3 DNA reads TGTGCCAGCAGCGGCTACAGGGAGAACTATGGCTACACCTTC. This sequence encodes CASSGYRENYGYTF.

The chain's CDR3 is CASKSYGYTF. CDR3 sequence (DNA): TGTGCCAGCAAGAGTTATGGCTACACCTTC. The J gene is TRBJ1-2, the V gene TRBV2; D is ambiguous. V lost 7 bases, J lost 5 bases, and 5 bases lay in between. The CDR3 spans 10 residues. CDR1 and CDR2 from the germline V gene are SNHLY and FYNNEI.

The chain has TRBV7-2 and TRBJ1-1; D is ambiguous. CDR3 length: 15 residues. Trimming pared 3 bases from V and 13 bases from J, leaving 24 bases between. CDR1 is SGHTA and CDR2 is FQGNSA in the germline V gene. The CDR3 spells CASSFESPRGTEYFF. CDR3 in DNA: TGTGCCAGCAGCTTTGAAAGTCCACGCGGTACTGAATATTTCTTT.

This clonotype was counted ten times or more. The chain is built from TRBV20-1 and TRBJ1-1; D remains ambiguous. CDR1 is DFQATT, CDR2 SNEGSKA, per germline (reference sequence). The CDR3 spans 14 residues. V lost 1 base and J 1 base, leaving 10 bases between the germline ends. As DNA, the CDR3 is TGCAGTGCTAGAGTACTTCGGCAGAACACTGAAGCTTTCTTT. Residues: CSARVLRQNTEAFF.

This chain joins TRBV19 and TRBJ1-2; a possible D gene is TRBD1 (5 bases). The CDR3 totals 13 residues. Trimming removed 9 bases at V and 8 bases at J, with 19 bases between. Germline CDR1 and CDR2: LNHDA and SQIVND (reference sequence). Written as DNA, the CDR3 is TGTGCCAGCAGCGTAGGGGTCGGGTTCGGCTACACCTTC. Amino acids: CASSVGVGFGYTF.

This clonotype showed up many times. J is TRBJ2-5 and V is TRBV2; 11 nucleotides agree with TRBD2. CDR1 SNHLY and CDR2 FYNNEI come from the germline V gene. This CDR3 is built from 18 residues. With 0 bases clipped from V and 5 bases from J, the junction kept 11 bases outside the gene matches. The CDR3 coding sequence is TGTGCCAGCAGTGAAGCGAGAATGACTAGCGGGGCGGCTGAGACCCAGTACTTC. Translated: CASSEARMTSGAAETQYF.

This chain joins TRBV6-1 and TRBJ2-1; 8 bases line up with TRBD1. Trimming took 6 bases from V and 8 from J; bases not matched to a gene: 12. This CDR3 region has 15 residues. Germline loops: CDR1 MNHNS, CDR2 SASEGT. CDR3 DNA: TGTGCCAGCAGCGTAGAGGGACAGGATTTCGATGAGCAGTTCTTC. This translates into CASSVEGQDFDEQFF.